The T cell receptor (beta chain) under discussion was sequenced for a study of radiation and T cells in renal cell carcinoma. Study details: Nephrectomy followed 15 Gy stereotactic body radiation by 4 weeks.

Study-level findings and limits: No pretreatment tumor biopsies were available for baseline clonotypes.

This sample's time point: baseline pretreatment blood. This sample's treatment: 15 Gy SBRT to primary tumor, nephrectomy 4 weeks later. In regard to this clone: The antigen remains undetermined.

Sequencing used immunoSEQ multiplex PCR; TCRdb keeps in-frame clones, though not all of them. The sample consists of 150,000 or so clones, about 88% of them appearing once. The receptor was isolated from a woman between 70 and 85 years old with renal cell carcinoma. The starting material was blood, obtained from a patient whose treatment included radiotherapy and nephrectomy.

The CDR3 DNA follows: TGTGCCTGGAGGGGCCCCACAGATACGCAGTATTTT. Its protein product is CAWRGPTDTQYF. This chain connects TRBV30 to TRBJ2-3; no firm D call. The V end was cut by 3 bases, the J end by 2 bases, with 6 bases between. The length of the CDR3 is 12 residues. Per germline, CDR1 GTSNPN and CDR2 SVGIG (reference sequence).